This T cell receptor (beta chain) was recovered during a study of control samples from healthy donors and cancer patients. The CDR3 covers 15 residues. Germline V lookup: CDR1 MNHNS, CDR2 SASEGT. Trimming left V 1 base short and J 4 bases short, with 13 bases between. Repertoires were generated with immunoSEQ multiplex PCR, while TCRdb's copy carries only in-frame clones and drops some. The profile covers 64,000 or so clones, with 80% to 95% appearing a single time and about 1.8% taken by the ten largest. The clonotype was recovered from a man aged 40-50 years with colorectal cancer. The sequencing sample was made of PBMCs. The chain couples TRBV6-1 to TRBJ1-2; no firm D call. The CDR3 DNA reads as TGTGCCAGCAGTGAAGGGTCCCCACGGGGCTATGGCTACACCTTC. This translates into CASSEGSPRGYGYTF.